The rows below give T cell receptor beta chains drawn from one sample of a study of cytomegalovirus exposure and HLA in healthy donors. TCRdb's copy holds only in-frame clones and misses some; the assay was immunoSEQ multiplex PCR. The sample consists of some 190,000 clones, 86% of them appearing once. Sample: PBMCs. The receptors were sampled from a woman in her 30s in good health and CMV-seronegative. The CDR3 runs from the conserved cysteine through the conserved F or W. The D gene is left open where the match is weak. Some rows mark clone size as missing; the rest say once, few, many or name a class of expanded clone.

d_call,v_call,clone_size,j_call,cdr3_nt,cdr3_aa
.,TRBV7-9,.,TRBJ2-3,TGTGCCAGCAGCTTGTCGGGGGAGCCGGGGGATACGCAGTATTTT,CASSLSGEPGDTQYF
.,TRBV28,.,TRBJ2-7,TGTGCCAGCAGGCACGACAGGTTCTCCTACGAGCAGTACTTC,CASRHDRFSYEQYF
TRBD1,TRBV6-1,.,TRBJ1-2,TGTGCCAGCAGTGACCGGGACAGGGGACGCTACACCTTC,CASSDRDRGRYTF
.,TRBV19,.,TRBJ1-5,TGTGCCAGTAGTGAAGGGGCATGGCAGCCCCAGCATTTT,CASSEGAWQPQHF
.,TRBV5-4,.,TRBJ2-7,TGTGCCAGCAGCTTGGCCCCTAACTCCTACGAGCAGTACTTC,CASSLAPNSYEQYF
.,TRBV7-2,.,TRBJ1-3,TGTGCCAGCAGCCGCGCCACGAGGGGGATTAAGGGAAACACCATATATTTT,CASSRATRGIKGNTIYF
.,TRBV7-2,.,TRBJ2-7,TGTGCCAGCAGCCCGGGATTCTCCAAACACTACGAGCAGTACTTC,CASSPGFSKHYEQYF
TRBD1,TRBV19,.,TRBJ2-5,TGTGCCAGTAGTACAACAGGGGGTCGGGAGACCCAGTACTTC,CASSTTGGRETQYF
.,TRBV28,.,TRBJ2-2,TGTGCCAGCAGTTCCCCGACCGAGCGTTTTGGTGGGGAGCTGTTTTTT,CASSSPTERFGGELFF
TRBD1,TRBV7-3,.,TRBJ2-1,TGTGCCAGCAGCTACGGGACAGGAAAAAATGAGCAGTTCTTC,CASSYGTGKNEQFF
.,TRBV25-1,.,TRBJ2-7,TGTGCCAGCAGTGGCCTGATAGGGGGAGAGATCTACGAGCAGTACTTC,CASSGLIGGEIYEQYF
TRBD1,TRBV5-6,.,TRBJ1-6,TGTGCCAGCAGCTTGGCCGACAGGGAATCACCCCTCCACTTT,CASSLADRESPLHF
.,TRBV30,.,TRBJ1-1,TGTGCCTGGAGTAGCGGGGGCGAAAACACTGAAGCTTTCTTT,CAWSSGGENTEAFF
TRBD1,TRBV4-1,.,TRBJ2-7,TGCGCCAGCAGCCAAAGTAGCAGGGGGCCGGGCGAGCAGTACTTC,CASSQSSRGPGEQYF
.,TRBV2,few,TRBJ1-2,TGTGCCAGAAGGGACAACTTAGGCTATGGCTACACCTTC,CARRDNLGYGYTF
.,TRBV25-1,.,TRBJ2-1,TGTGCCAGCAGTGAATATGGTTCGAGTGGGGGGTCCTACAATGAGCAGTTCTTC,CASSEYGSSGGSYNEQFF
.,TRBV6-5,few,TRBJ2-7,TGTGCCAGCAGCCCTTCGTACGAGCAGTACTTC,CASSPSYEQYF
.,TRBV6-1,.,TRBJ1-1,TGTGCCAGCAGCCCGGGACTCTTGAACACTGAAGCTTTCTTT,CASSPGLLNTEAFF
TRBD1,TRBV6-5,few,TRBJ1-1,TGTGCCAGCAGGAGACAGGGAGGCTGGCCTGAAGCTTTCTTT,CASRRQGGWPEAFF
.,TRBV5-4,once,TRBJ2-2,TGTGCCAGCAGCCTACCGGGGAACACCGGGGAGCTGTTTTTT,CASSLPGNTGELFF
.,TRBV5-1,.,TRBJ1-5,TGCGCCAGCAGCTTGGCGGGGGTGATAGATCAGCCCCAGCATTTT,CASSLAGVIDQPQHF
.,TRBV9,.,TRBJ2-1,TGTGCCAGCAGCGTACTCGGGAGCTCCTACAATGAGCAGTTCTTC,CASSVLGSSYNEQFF
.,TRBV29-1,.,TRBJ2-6,TGCAGCGTTGAACAGACAGTTCCTCTTAGCTCTGGGGCCAACGTCCTGACTTTC,CSVEQTVPLSSGANVLTF
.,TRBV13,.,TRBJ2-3,TGTGCCAGCAGCTTAGGCTCGAGAGGGAGGGGGAGCACAGATACGCAGTATTTT,CASSLGSRGRGSTDTQYF
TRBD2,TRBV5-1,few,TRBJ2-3,TGCGCCAGCAGCTACCGACTAGCGGGAGAGGTAGATACGCAGTATTTT,CASSYRLAGEVDTQYF
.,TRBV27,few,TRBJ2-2,TGTGCCAGCAGTTCTGTAGCCGGGGAGCTGTTTTTT,CASSSVAGELFF
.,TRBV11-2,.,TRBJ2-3,TGTGCCAGCAGCCTCCCTCCCGCGCAGTATTTT,CASSLPPAQYF
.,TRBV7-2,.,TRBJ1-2,TGTGCCAGCAGCCAGGGCCCCATGGGAGGCTACACCTTC,CASSQGPMGGYTF
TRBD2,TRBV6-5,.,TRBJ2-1,TGTGCCAGCAGTTACTCGAGGACGGGAGGGGTTGAGCAGTTCTTC,CASSYSRTGGVEQFF
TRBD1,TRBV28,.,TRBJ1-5,TGTGCCAGCAGCCCGACAGGGGGATTTCAGCCCCAGCATTTT,CASSPTGGFQPQHF
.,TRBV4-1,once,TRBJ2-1,TGCGCCAGCAGCCAAGGGGCTAACAATGAGCAGTTCTTC,CASSQGANNEQFF
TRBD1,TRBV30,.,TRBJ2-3,TGTGCCTGGGGCCTCGGGACAGGGACCGATACGCAGTATTTT,CAWGLGTGTDTQYF
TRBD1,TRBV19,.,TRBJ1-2,TGTGCCAGTAGTTCTGGACAGGGGGAAGGCTACACCTTC,CASSSGQGEGYTF
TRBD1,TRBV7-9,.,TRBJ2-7,TGTGCCAGCAACACAGGGGGAGGCTCCTACGAGCAGTACTTC,CASNTGGGSYEQYF
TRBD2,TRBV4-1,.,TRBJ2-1,TGCGCCAGCAGCCAAGATATGCTAGCGGCTTACAATGAGCAGTTCTTC,CASSQDMLAAYNEQFF
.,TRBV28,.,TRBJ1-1,TGTGCCAGCAGTTCACCTCGCCAGGGAGGGGTCGGCGCTGAAGCTTTCTTT,CASSSPRQGGVGAEAFF
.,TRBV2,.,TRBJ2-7,TGTGCCAAACAAGCGGATACCTCCTACGAGCAGTACTTC,CAKQADTSYEQYF
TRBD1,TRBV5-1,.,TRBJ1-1,TGCGCCAGCAGCTCGGGAGGGGGCGGCTGGGCCACTGAAGCTTTCTTT,CASSSGGGGWATEAFF
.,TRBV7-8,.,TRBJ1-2,TGTGCCAGCAGCTTAGAGGCAGGGCTCTATGGCTACACCTTC,CASSLEAGLYGYTF
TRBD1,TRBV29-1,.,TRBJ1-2,TGCAGCGTGACCGGGACAGGGGGCGACTATGGCTACACCTTC,CSVTGTGGDYGYTF
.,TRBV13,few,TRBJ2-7,TGTGCCAGCAGCTTTTCTTTGCGAGCCTACGAGCAGTACTTC,CASSFSLRAYEQYF
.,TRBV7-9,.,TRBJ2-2,TGTTCCAGCAGCTCTGGACAGTTCGGGGAGCTGTTTTTT,CSSSSGQFGELFF
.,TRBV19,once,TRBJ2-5,TGTGCCAGTAGTATGCAGGGTTTAGGAGAGACCCAGTACTTC,CASSMQGLGETQYF
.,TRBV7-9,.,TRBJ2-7,TGTGCCAGCACCCTACTAGACATCTACGAGCAGTACTTC,CASTLLDIYEQYF
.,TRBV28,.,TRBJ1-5,TGTGCCAGCAGTTTGGTAGGGGCCCGTCAGCCCCAGCATTTT,CASSLVGARQPQHF
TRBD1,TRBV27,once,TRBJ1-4,TGTGCCAGCAGTTCCCGACAGGGAGAAAAACTGTTTTTT,CASSSRQGEKLFF
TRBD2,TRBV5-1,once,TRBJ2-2,TGCGCCAGCAGCTCGTACCTAGCGGGAGGGAACACCGGGGAGCTGTTTTTT,CASSSYLAGGNTGELFF
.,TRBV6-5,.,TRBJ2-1,TGTGCCAGCAGTAGGGTGGCGGGACGGGATGAGCAGTTCTTC,CASSRVAGRDEQFF
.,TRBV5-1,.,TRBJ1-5,TGCGCCAGCAGCAAAATCGATCAGCCCCAGCATTTT,CASSKIDQPQHF
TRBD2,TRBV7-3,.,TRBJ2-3,TGTGCCAGCAGCCCTAGCGGGGAGAATAAGCAGTATTTT,CASSPSGENKQYF
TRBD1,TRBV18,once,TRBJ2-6,TGTGCCAGCTCACCAGGGCAGGGGGCTGGGGCCAACGTCCTGACTTTC,CASSPGQGAGANVLTF
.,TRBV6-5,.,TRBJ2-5,TGTGCCAGCAGTCAACACGCGACCCAGTACTTC,CASSQHATQYF
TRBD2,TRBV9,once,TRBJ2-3,TGTGCCAGCAGCGCAGGACTAGCGGGGGCCCATAGCACAGATACGCAGTATTTT,CASSAGLAGAHSTDTQYF